The rows below give T cell receptor beta chains drawn from one sample of a study of blood T cell repertoires in COVID-19. Produced via immunoSEQ multiplex PCR; TCRdb's table is partial and in-frame only. The table includes roughly 100,000 clones, roughly nine tenths detected once. Material: peripheral blood. Receptor source: an elderly woman in a cohort sampled during active COVID-19. CDR3s include the opening cysteine and the closing phenylalanine or tryptophan. D genes are given only for firm matches. Clone size is shown for a subset of rows, as once, few, many or a class of expanded clone.

TRBJ1-5 TRBV27 - few 14 CASSFAGGNQPQHF TGTGCCAGCAGTTTTGCAGGTGGCAATCAGCCCCAGCATTTT
TRBJ2-5 TRBV7-3 - - 14 CASSPGDLWETQYF TGTGCCAGCAGCCCAGGGGACCTATGGGAGACCCAGTACTTC
TRBJ2-1 TRBV28 - - 12 CASRDSVGWQFF TGTGCCAGCAGGGACTCCGTTGGGTGGCAGTTCTTC
TRBJ2-2 TRBV18 TRBD1 - 16 CASSTGQGAEAGELFF TGTGCCAGCTCAACCGGACAGGGGGCGGAGGCCGGGGAGCTGTTTTTT
TRBJ1-5 TRBV1 - - 16 CTSSQDRQGAEDPQHF TGCACCAGCAGCCAAGATAGACAGGGGGCGGAAGATCCCCAGCATTTT
TRBJ1-2 TRBV5-5 TRBD1 - 17 CASSLAAGGSSNYGYTF TGTGCCAGCAGCTTGGCGGCAGGGGGATCGTCTAACTATGGCTACACCTTC
TRBJ2-7 TRBV5-4 - - 14 CASSHAGVPGEQYF TGTGCCAGCAGCCATGCGGGCGTCCCCGGGGAGCAGTACTTC
TRBJ2-3 TRBV18 TRBD2 - 15 CASSPPSGGTDTQYF TGTGCCAGCTCACCACCGTCGGGGGGTACAGATACGCAGTATTTT
TRBJ2-1 TRBV19 TRBD2 - 17 CASSPSYSSGSYNEQFF TGTGCCAGTAGTCCCTCGTACTCTAGCGGGAGCTACAATGAGCAGTTCTTC
TRBJ1-2 TRBV5-5 - - 15 CASSLAGGASYGYTF TGTGCCAGCAGCTTGGCCGGGGGAGCCAGCTATGGCTACACCTTC
TRBJ2-5 TRBV7-9 TRBD2 - 17 CASSSEGLTSGGETQYF TGTGCCAGCAGCTCGGAGGGGCTCACTAGCGGGGGGGAGACCCAGTACTTC
TRBJ1-4 TRBV4-2 - once 16 CASSQDLKGGGEKLFF TGTGCCAGCAGCCAAGATCTAAAGGGAGGGGGTGAGAAACTGTTTTTT
TRBJ1-6 TRBV7-9 - - 17 CASSATPASSYNSPLHF TGTGCCAGCAGCGCAACGCCAGCGAGCTCCTATAATTCACCCCTCCACTTT
TRBJ1-1 TRBV19 TRBD1 - 14 CASSMDRGNTEAFF TGTGCCAGTAGTATGGACAGGGGGAACACTGAAGCTTTCTTT
TRBJ2-7 TRBV15 TRBD2 once 15 CATSVQAREGYEQYF TGTGCCACCAGCGTTCAGGCGCGGGAGGGTTACGAGCAGTACTTC
TRBJ2-1 TRBV7-3 TRBD2 - 19 CASSPQGLAGGRGYNEQFF TGTGCCAGCAGCCCCCAGGGACTAGCGGGGGGCAGAGGATACAATGAGCAGTTCTTC
TRBJ2-5 TRBV27 TRBD2 - 17 CASSPLGLAGRQETQYF TGTGCCAGCAGCCCCCTCGGACTAGCGGGGCGTCAAGAGACCCAGTACTTC
TRBJ2-5 TRBV9 TRBD2 - 15 CASSLAGGTQETQYF TGTGCCAGCAGTCTAGCGGGGGGGACGCAAGAGACCCAGTACTTC
TRBJ2-7 TRBV19 - - 14 CASSLTEQSYEQYF TGTGCCAGTAGTCTTACGGAGCAATCCTACGAGCAGTACTTC
TRBJ2-7 TRBV7-2 - - 17 CASSLAAGELHYYEQYF TGTGCCAGCAGCTTAGCGGCGGGCGAGCTTCACTACTACGAGCAGTACTTC
TRBJ2-7 TRBV19 - once 13 CASSLDRGYEQYF TGTGCCAGTAGCCTAGACAGAGGCTACGAGCAGTACTTC
TRBJ2-2 TRBV5-1 TRBD2 once 16 CASTGLAGVVTGELFF TGCGCCAGCACTGGGCTAGCGGGAGTAGTAACCGGGGAGCTGTTTTTT
TRBJ1-5 TRBV19 - - 13 CASTMGGTQPQHF TGTGCCAGTACAATGGGGGGGACGCAGCCCCAGCATTTT
TRBJ2-1 TRBV7-8 - - 18 CASSLLLSGGPNVNEQFF TGTGCCAGCAGCTTATTGTTATCGGGGGGCCCTAATGTCAATGAGCAGTTCTTC